The 31 T cell receptor beta chains presented below share a single source sample, sequenced in a study of CD8+ T cells in alopecia areata. Sequencing templates came from extracted RNA that was reverse transcribed into cDNA. The protocol was immunoSEQ multiplex PCR, while the TCRdb copy is restricted to in-frame clones and leaves out a portion. Of fewer than 150,000 clones listed, 35% to 40% were seen once; the top ten hold over 3%. The sample comprised CD4+ T cells sorted from blood. The source is a human donor with alopecia areata.

This clone was detected only a few times. The gene calls are TRBV19 and TRBJ2-3; 7 bases fit TRBD1. CDR3 length: 13 residues. The V gene's germline CDR1 is LNHDA and CDR2 SQIVND (reference sequence). V lost 6 bases, J lost 5 bases, and 5 bases stayed unmatched. The CDR3 sequence is CASSDRDRDTQYF. CDR3 coding DNA: TGTGCCAGTAGCGACAGGGATAGAGATACGCAGTATTTT.

V and J are TRBV7-9 and TRBJ1-6, with D uncertain. Germline CDR1 SEHNR, CDR2 FQNEAQ (reference sequence). The V and J ends lost 3 bases and 5 bases respectively, with 8 bases between them. The CDR3 contains 14 residues. The CDR3 reads CASSFIGNNSPLHF. The CDR3 DNA is TGTGCCAGCAGCTTCATAGGGAATAATTCACCCCTCCACTTT.

This clone showed up just once. The chain recombines TRBV30 with TRBJ1-2, with TRBD1 matching over 9 bases. The J segment lost 2 bases and the V segment lost 2 bases, leaving 6 bases of the junction unmatched. The germline V gene has CDR1 GTSNPN and CDR2 SVGIG (reference sequence). This CDR3 has 15 residues. CDR3 in amino acids: CAWSTRTGANYGYTF. The CDR3 DNA reads TGTGCCTGGAGTACTCGGACAGGGGCAAACTATGGCTACACCTTC.

In its sample, this clone was seen many times. This CDR3 is CASSPRPSGANVLTF. CDR3 bases: TGTGCCAGCAGCCCCAGACCCTCTGGGGCCAACGTCCTGACTTTC. The gene calls are TRBV6-5 and TRBJ2-6, with unresolved D. CDR1 is MNHEY and CDR2 is SVGAGI in the germline V gene. The CDR3 spans 15 residues. V lost 6 bases, J lost 0 bases, and 9 bases lay in between.

For the CDR3, the DNA is TGCGCCAGCAGCCTAGGACTAGCGGGAGCTACCGAGCAGTACTTC. Its translation is CASSLGLAGATEQYF. The chain recombines TRBV5-1 with TRBJ2-7, with 13 bases lining up with TRBD2. Unmatched junction bases numbered 7, after V lost 4 bases and J lost 6 bases. The CDR3 is 15 amino acids. Germline values: CDR1 SGHRS, CDR2 YFSETQ.

The sample holds a few counts of this clone. This chain connects TRBV7-2 to TRBJ2-7, with no clear D. V was cut by 1 base and J by 2 bases, with 15 bases left in between. CDR3 length: 16 residues. Germline V gives CDR1 SGHTA, CDR2 FQGNSA. CDR3 in DNA: TGTGCCAGCAGCTTAGGCGGAATCTCAGGTACCTACGAGCAGTACTTC. It encodes CASSLGGISGTYEQYF.

The rearrangement links TRBV7-2 to TRBJ2-7, with 10 bases that match TRBD1. There are 16 residues in the CDR3. Germline CDR1 is SGHTA and CDR2 is FQGNSA. Trimming removed 7 bases from V and 5 bases from J; junction bases left unmatched: 14. The CDR3 DNA reads TGTGCCAGCATCCTCCGCCCGGGACAGGGGTATCACGAGCAGTACTTC. It encodes CASILRPGQGYHEQYF.

The chain carries TRBV7-2 and TRBJ2-5, with D unclear. Germline CDR1 reads SGHTA; CDR2 reads FQGNSA. The CDR3 totals 14 residues. V was trimmed by 5 bases and J by 7 bases, leaving 17 bases between them. This CDR3 is CASSPPGPATTQYF. The CDR3, as DNA: TGTGCCAGCAGCCCCCCCGGACCCGCGACGACCCAGTACTTC. Variable domain in full (rest from reference TRBV7-2 and TRBJ2-5): GAGVSQSPSNKVTEKGKDVELRCDPISGHTALYWYRQSLGQGLEFLIYFQGNSAPDKSGLPSDRFSAERTGGSVSTLTIQRTQQEDSAVYLCASSPPGPATTQYFGPGTRLLVL.

This chain connects TRBV4-3 to TRBJ2-5; D is ambiguous. The ends were cut back, 4 bases at V and 1 base at J, with 7 bases in the middle. Per the germline V gene, CDR1 is LGHNA and CDR2 is YSLEER. This CDR3 spans 13 amino acids. This chain's CDR3 is CASSPGIQETQYF. The CDR3, as DNA: TGCGCCAGCAGCCCAGGAATCCAAGAGACCCAGTACTTC.

This clone has a handful of counts. The chain is built from TRBV2 and TRBJ1-2; no clear D. V was trimmed by 6 bases and J by 3 bases, leaving 11 bases between them. The germline V gene encodes CDR1 SNHLY and CDR2 FYNNEI. The CDR3 is 13 amino acids. The CDR3 loop reads CASRATEYYGYTF. CDR3 DNA sequence: TGTGCCAGCAGGGCCACAGAGTACTATGGCTACACCTTC.

This clone was seen only a few times. V gene TRBV29-1 combines with J gene TRBJ2-5; possibly TRBD2 for D (6 bases). V was pared by 6 bases and J by 7 bases, with 15 bases between. The CDR3 loop spans 12 amino acids. Germline loops: CDR1 SQVTM, CDR2 ANQGSEA. In DNA form, the CDR3 reads TGCAGCGTGACTAGTGGTCCTGGGACCCAGTACTTC. This encodes CSVTSGPGTQYF.

In its sample, this clone was seen once. The chain links TRBV18 to TRBJ1-6; TRBD1 is a possible D gene (5 bases). The CDR3 spans 14 residues. Trimming removed 0 bases at V and 10 bases at J, with 10 bases between. CDR1 is KGHSH and CDR2 is LQKENI in the germline V gene. In nucleotides, the CDR3 is TGTGCCAGCTCACCACCGCTCAGGGACTCACCCCTCCACTTT. It encodes CASSPPLRDSPLHF.

The genes are TRBV4-1 and TRBJ1-2, with 7 positions matching TRBD1. With 3 bases clipped from V and 3 bases from J, the junction kept 7 bases outside the gene matches. CDR1 is MGHRA and CDR2 is YSYEKL in the germline V gene. This CDR3 has 15 amino acids. CDR3 in amino acids: CASSHSTGTDYGYTF. CDR3 in DNA: TGCGCCAGCAGCCACTCGACAGGGACCGACTATGGCTACACCTTC.

The rearrangement joins TRBV11-2 to TRBJ2-1; 9 positions match TRBD2. The CDR3 covers 15 residues. V lost 2 bases, J lost 4 bases, and 3 bases stayed unmatched. The germline V gene encodes CDR1 SGHAT and CDR2 FQNNGV. CDR3 in DNA: TGTGCCAGCAGCTTAAAGAGCGGGGGGTACAATGAGCAGTTCTTC. Its protein product is CASSLKSGGYNEQFF.

The sample holds a few counts of this clone. V usage is TRBV9 and J usage is TRBJ2-5; possibly TRBD1 for D (5 bases). The CDR3 totals 15 residues. Trimming cost V 4 bases and J 5 bases, with 18 bases left between them. CDR1 and CDR2 from the germline V gene are SGDLS and YYNGEE. As DNA, the CDR3 is TGTGCCAGCAGCACCTTCACAGGCCCTGTGGAGACCCAGTACTTC. Translation: CASSTFTGPVETQYF. Full variable domain (rest looked up from reference TRBV9 and TRBJ2-5): DSGVTQTPKHLITATGQRVTLRCSPRSGDLSVYWYQQSLDQGLQFLIQYYNGEERAKGNILERFSAQQFPDLHSELNLSSLELGDSALYFCASSTFTGPVETQYFGPGTRLLVL.

This clone was found a few times. The V gene is TRBV2, the J gene TRBJ1-5, with D unclear. Trimming took off 5 bases at V and 4 bases at J, with 12 bases between the two ends. Germline assignment: CDR1 SNHLY and CDR2 FYNNEI. The CDR3 is made up of 14 amino acids. The CDR3 DNA follows: TGTGCCAGCAGTCCGGGTTTGAGAAATCAGCCCCAGCATTTT. This sequence encodes CASSPGLRNQPQHF.

This clone was seen more than once but under ten times. The chain combines TRBV4-3 with TRBJ2-5; D is possibly TRBD1 or TRBD2 (5 bases each). Trimming pared 1 base from V and 5 bases from J, leaving 14 bases between. CDR1 and CDR2 from the germline V gene are LGHNA and YSLEER. This CDR3 has 15 amino acids. The chain's CDR3 is CASSQVGAGQETQYF. DNA for the CDR3: TGCGCCAGCAGCCAAGTCGGGGCAGGCCAGGAGACCCAGTACTTC.

This chain links TRBV10-3 with TRBJ2-5, with a tentative D call TRBD2 (6 bases). Looked up from germline, CDR1 is ENHRY and CDR2 is SYGVKD. V dropped 8 bases and J dropped 7 bases, with 20 bases sitting between them. The CDR3 is 14 residues long. The CDR3 DNA is TGTGCCATCGGTCGAGGGGCCGCCGGGGGGACCCAGTACTTC. Translating gives CAIGRGAAGGTQYF.

This clone has only a few counts. The chain joins TRBV5-1 to TRBJ2-5; TRBD1 matches 8 bases. CDR3 size: 13 residues. The junction had 2 bases not matched to a gene; V was cut back by 3 bases and J by 4 bases. Germline-derived CDR1 and CDR2 are SGHRS and YFSETQ. The DNA of the CDR3 is TGCGCCAGCAGCTCTGACAGGGGAGAGACCCAGTACTTC. Translating it yields CASSSDRGETQYF.

In DNA, the CDR3 is TGTGCCAGCAGCCGAGGGTACGAGCAGTACTTC. This encodes CASSRGYEQYF. The gene calls are TRBV11-2 and TRBJ2-7; a possible D gene is TRBD2 (5 bases). CDR1 is SGHAT and CDR2 is FQNNGV in the germline V gene. This CDR3 has 11 amino acids. Trimming took 5 bases from V and 4 from J, leaving 6 bases between them.

This clone was detected a few times. The chain couples TRBV5-1 to TRBJ2-3; D is uncertain. Trimming removed 0 bases at V and 3 bases at J, with 8 bases between. CDR3 length equals 14 residues. CDR1 SGHRS and CDR2 YFSETQ come from the germline V gene. Here the CDR3 reads CASSLGEATDTQYF. The CDR3 coding sequence is TGCGCCAGCAGCTTGGGTGAGGCGACAGATACGCAGTATTTT.

The V call is TRBV27, the J call TRBJ1-2; D not resolved. The V gene lost 0 bases and the J gene lost 5 bases, with 10 bases spanning the gap. The germline gives CDR1 MNHEY, CDR2 SMNVEV (reference sequence). The CDR3 runs to 14 residues. The DNA for the CDR3 is TGTGCCAGCAGTTTATCGGCCCTATCTTATGGCTACACCTTC. Translating gives CASSLSALSYGYTF.

Only a few counts were recorded for this clone. The gene calls are TRBV29-1 and TRBJ2-1; maybe TRBD2 (5 bases). The CDR3 loop spans 16 amino acids. V was cut by 3 bases and J by 5 bases, with 20 bases left in between. Looked up from germline, CDR1 is SQVTM and CDR2 is ANQGSEA. CDR3 in DNA: TGCAGCGTTGAGGGCGAGACTCCAAGAGGGAACAATGAGCAGTTCTTC. Translating gives CSVEGETPRGNNEQFF.

This clone was counted a few times. V gene TRBV7-2 combines with J gene TRBJ2-3; TRBD1 aligns across 8 bases. V lost 4 bases to trimming and J lost 4 bases; unmatched junction nucleotides: 4. This CDR3 spans 14 amino acids. CDR1 SGHTA and CDR2 FQGNSA come from the germline V gene. The CDR3 protein is CASSYHRGADTQYF. In DNA form, the CDR3 reads TGTGCCAGCAGCTACCACAGGGGGGCAGATACGCAGTATTTT.

The chain couples TRBV7-2 to TRBJ1-1, with a tentative D call TRBD1 (6 bases). The germline CDR1 and CDR2 sequences are SGHTA and FQGNSA. This CDR3 region has 15 residues. The ends were cut back, 8 bases at V and 2 bases at J, with 18 bases in the middle. CDR3 protein: CASAQGPSTNTEAFF. For the CDR3, the DNA is TGTGCCAGCGCACAGGGCCCTAGCACTAACACTGAAGCTTTCTTT.

The chain links TRBV18 to TRBJ2-1; D may correspond to TRBD1 or TRBD2 (5 bases each). Germline CDR1 KGHSH, CDR2 LQKENI. The V and J ends lost 1 base and 4 bases respectively, with 11 bases between them. The CDR3 has 15 residues. The CDR3 nucleotides read TGTGCCAGCTCACCACGGGGGTCCACTTACAATGAGCAGTTCTTC. Protein sequence: CASSPRGSTYNEQFF.

The DNA for the CDR3 is TGTGCCAGCAGTGGGTCGACAGGTCCTTATCAGCCCCAGCATTTT. The encoded protein is CASSGSTGPYQPQHF. The genes are TRBV27 and TRBJ1-5; D perhaps matches TRBD1 (6 bases). The CDR3 has 15 amino acids. The germline V gene encodes CDR1 MNHEY and CDR2 SMNVEV (reference sequence). The V end was cut by 5 bases, the J end by 5 bases, with 16 bases between.

The chain couples TRBV5-4 to TRBJ2-2, with 9 nucleotides matching TRBD1. CDR3 length: 17 residues. Germline CDR1 and CDR2: SGHNT and YYREEE (reference sequence). The V gene end was trimmed by 4 bases and the J gene end by 0 bases; junction bases not matched to a gene: 7. The CDR3 sequence: CASSTGQGPSNTGELFF. The CDR3, as DNA: TGTGCCAGCAGCACCGGACAGGGGCCCTCGAACACCGGGGAGCTGTTTTTT.

The gene calls are TRBV11-3 and TRBJ2-1, with D possibly being TRBD2 (6 bases). CDR1 and CDR2 from the germline V gene are SGHNT and YENEEA. The CDR3 is 17 residues long. V gave up 0 bases and J gave up 1 base, with 13 bases separating them. CDR3: CASSLDRGGRSYNEQFF. DNA for the CDR3: TGTGCCAGCAGCTTAGATCGAGGAGGGAGATCCTACAATGAGCAGTTCTTC.

This clone was seen only a few times. CDR3: CAWWDSLYGYTF. CDR3 sequence (DNA): TGTGCCTGGTGGGACAGCCTCTATGGCTACACCTTC. The gene calls are TRBV30 and TRBJ1-2; TRBD1 matches 7 bases. This CDR3 has 12 amino acids. The V segment lost 5 bases and the J segment 4 bases; nucleotides outside the gene matches: 4. From germline, CDR1 is GTSNPN and CDR2 SVGIG (reference sequence). The entire variable domain, with the rest obtained from reference TRBV30 and TRBJ1-2, is as follows: SQTIHQWPATLVQPVGSPLSLECTVEGTSNPNLYWYRQAAGRGLQLLFYSVGIGQISSEVPQNLSASRPQDRQFILSSKKLLLSDSGFYLCAWWDSLYGYTFGSGTRLTVV.

This clone showed up just a few times. This chain connects TRBV2 to TRBJ2-3; 9 positions agree with TRBD2. Germline assignment: CDR1 SNHLY and CDR2 FYNNEI. CDR3 length equals 15 residues. V trimming: 6 bases; J trimming: 4 bases; junction bases outside the gene matches: 8. CDR3 protein: CASSQGLAGPDTQYF. In DNA form, the CDR3 reads TGTGCCAGCAGCCAAGGCCTAGCGGGACCAGATACGCAGTATTTT.